This T cell receptor (beta chain) was obtained from a study of a mutant IDH1 vaccine in newly diagnosed glioma. Study context: Patients under treatment included around 60% males and about 38% females and had a mean age of approximately 43 years. Patients' prior therapy spanned radiotherapy, temozolomide, or both; most underwent both.

Study-wide results and limits: Top-clonotype changes in peripheral T cells seemed unrelated to pseudoprogression.

Notes on this clone: Its antigen is undetermined.

As for time point: baseline, week 1 (first vaccination visit). Treatment defined: pre-vaccination baseline after standard-of-care therapy. The astrocytomas were IDH1-mutant, ATRX-negative, and WHO grade 3 or 4. Using immunoSEQ multiplex PCR, the repertoire was profiled, and TCRdb retains in-frame clones only, with some absent. This table has approximately 92,000 clones, around 80% appearing once. This specimen was PBMCs, taken from a glioma patient treated with radiotherapy, temozolomide or both. The source of this sequence is a man aged 35-49 years with glioma.

CDR3 DNA: TGTGCCACCAGCAGAGATGCCTCCCCTCAAGAGACCCAGTACTTC. Translating it yields CATSRDASPQETQYF. The gene calls are TRBV15 and TRBJ2-5; no reliable D call. The CDR3 totals 15 residues. Germline-derived CDR1 and CDR2 are LNHNV and YYDKDF (reference sequence). Between the trimmed V and J ends, which lost 0 bases and 2 bases, there was a span of 10 bases.